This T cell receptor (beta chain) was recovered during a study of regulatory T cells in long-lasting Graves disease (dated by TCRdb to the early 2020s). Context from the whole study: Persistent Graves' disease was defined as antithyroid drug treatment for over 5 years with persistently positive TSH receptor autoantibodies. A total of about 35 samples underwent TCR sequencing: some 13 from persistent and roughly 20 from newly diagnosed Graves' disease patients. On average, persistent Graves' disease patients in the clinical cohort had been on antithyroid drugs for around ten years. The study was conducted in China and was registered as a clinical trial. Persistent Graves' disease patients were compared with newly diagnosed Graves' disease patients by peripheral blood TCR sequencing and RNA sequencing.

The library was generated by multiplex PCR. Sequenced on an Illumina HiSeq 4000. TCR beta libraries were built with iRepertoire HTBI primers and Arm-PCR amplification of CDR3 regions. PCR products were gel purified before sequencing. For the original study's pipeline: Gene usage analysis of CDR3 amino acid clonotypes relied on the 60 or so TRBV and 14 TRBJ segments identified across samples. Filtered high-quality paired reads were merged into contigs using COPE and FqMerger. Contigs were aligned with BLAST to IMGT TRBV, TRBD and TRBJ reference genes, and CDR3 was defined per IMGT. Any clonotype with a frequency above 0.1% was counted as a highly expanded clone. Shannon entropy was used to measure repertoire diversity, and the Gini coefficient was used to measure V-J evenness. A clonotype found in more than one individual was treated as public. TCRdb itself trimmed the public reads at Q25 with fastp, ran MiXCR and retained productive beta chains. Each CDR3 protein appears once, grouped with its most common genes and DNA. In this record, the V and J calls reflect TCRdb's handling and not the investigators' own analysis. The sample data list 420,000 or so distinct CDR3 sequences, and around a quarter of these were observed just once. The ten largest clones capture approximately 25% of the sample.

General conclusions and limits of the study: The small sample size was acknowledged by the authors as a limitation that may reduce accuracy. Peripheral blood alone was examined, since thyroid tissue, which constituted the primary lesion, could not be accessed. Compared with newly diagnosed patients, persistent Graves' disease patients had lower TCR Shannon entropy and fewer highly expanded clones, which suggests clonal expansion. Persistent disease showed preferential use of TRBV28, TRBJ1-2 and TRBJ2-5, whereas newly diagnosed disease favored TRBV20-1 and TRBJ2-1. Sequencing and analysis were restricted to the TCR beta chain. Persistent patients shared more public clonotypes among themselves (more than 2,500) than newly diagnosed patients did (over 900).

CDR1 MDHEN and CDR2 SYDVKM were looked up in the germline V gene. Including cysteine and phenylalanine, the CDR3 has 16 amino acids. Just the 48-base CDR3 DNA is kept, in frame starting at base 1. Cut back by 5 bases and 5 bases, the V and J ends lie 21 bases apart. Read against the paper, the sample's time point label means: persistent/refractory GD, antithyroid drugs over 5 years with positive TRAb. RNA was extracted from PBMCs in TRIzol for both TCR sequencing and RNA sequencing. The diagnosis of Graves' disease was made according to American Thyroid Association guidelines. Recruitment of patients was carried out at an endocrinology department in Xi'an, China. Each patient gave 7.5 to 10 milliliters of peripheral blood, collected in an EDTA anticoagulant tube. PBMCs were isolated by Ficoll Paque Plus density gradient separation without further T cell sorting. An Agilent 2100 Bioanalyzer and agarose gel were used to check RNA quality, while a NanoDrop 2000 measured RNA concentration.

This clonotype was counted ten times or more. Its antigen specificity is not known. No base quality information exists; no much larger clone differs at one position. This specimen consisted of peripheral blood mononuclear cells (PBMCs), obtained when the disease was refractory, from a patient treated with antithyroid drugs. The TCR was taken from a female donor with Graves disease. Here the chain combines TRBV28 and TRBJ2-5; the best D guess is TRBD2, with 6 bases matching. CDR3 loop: CASSPLRTSRGETQYF. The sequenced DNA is TGTGCCAGCAGTCCTCTCCGGACCAGCCGGGGGGAGACCCAGTACTTC.